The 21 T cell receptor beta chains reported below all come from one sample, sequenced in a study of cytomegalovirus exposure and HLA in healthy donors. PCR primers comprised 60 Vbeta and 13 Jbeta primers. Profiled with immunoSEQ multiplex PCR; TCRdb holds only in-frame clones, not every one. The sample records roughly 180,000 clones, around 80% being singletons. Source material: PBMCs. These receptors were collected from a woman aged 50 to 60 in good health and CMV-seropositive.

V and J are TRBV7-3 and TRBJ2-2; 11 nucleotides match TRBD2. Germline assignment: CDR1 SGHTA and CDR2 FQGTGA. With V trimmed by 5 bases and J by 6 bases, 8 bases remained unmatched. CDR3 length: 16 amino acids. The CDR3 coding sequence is TGTGCCAGCAGCCCTCGACTAGCGGGGATGCCCGGGGAGCTGTTTTTT. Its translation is CASSPRLAGMPGELFF.

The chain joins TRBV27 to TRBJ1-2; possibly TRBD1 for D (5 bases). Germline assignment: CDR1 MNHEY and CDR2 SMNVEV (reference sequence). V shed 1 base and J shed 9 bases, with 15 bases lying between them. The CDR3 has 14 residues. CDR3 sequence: CASSLLGRDSSYTF. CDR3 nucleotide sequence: TGTGCCAGCAGTTTATTGGGCAGGGACTCTAGCTACACCTTC.

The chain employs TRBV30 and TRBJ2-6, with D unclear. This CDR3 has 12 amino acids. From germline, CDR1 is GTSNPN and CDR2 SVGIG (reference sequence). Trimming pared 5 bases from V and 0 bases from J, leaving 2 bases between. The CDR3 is CAWLSGANVLTF. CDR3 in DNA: TGTGCCTGGCTCTCTGGGGCCAACGTCCTGACTTTC.

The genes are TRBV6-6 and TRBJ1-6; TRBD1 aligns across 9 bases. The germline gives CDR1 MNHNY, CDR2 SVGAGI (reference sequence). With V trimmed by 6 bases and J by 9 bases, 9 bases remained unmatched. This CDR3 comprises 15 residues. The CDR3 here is CASSPRDRVGSPLHF. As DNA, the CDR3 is TGTGCCAGCAGCCCGAGGGACAGGGTGGGTTCACCCCTCCACTTT.

The CDR3, as DNA: TGTGCCAGCAGCTTACTGGGGAGCTCCTATAATTCACCCCTCCACTTT. It translates to CASSLLGSSYNSPLHF. This chain joins TRBV7-3 and TRBJ1-6, with no clear D. V was trimmed by 2 bases and J by 0 bases, leaving 8 bases between them. Germline CDR1 and CDR2: SGHTA and FQGTGA. The CDR3 has 16 residues. The full variable domain, completed using reference TRBV7-3 and TRBJ1-6, is GAGVSQTPSNKVTEKGKYVELRCDPISGHTALYWYRQSLGQGPEFLIYFQGTGAADDSGLPNDRFFAVRPEGSVSTLKIQRTERGDSAVYLCASSLLGSSYNSPLHFGNGTRLTVT.

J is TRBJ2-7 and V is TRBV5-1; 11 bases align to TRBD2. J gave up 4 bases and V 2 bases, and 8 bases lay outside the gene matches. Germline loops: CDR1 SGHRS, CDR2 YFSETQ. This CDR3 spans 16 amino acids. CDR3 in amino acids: CASSFPQGTSGYEQYF. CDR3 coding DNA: TGCGCCAGCAGCTTCCCCCAAGGGACTAGCGGTTACGAGCAGTACTTC.

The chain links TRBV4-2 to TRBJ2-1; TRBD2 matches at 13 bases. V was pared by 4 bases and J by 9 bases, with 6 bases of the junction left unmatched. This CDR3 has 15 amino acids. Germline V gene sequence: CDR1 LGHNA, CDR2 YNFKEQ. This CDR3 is CASSPTSGRVGEQFF. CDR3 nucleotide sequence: TGTGCCAGCAGCCCAACTAGCGGGAGGGTAGGTGAGCAGTTCTTC.

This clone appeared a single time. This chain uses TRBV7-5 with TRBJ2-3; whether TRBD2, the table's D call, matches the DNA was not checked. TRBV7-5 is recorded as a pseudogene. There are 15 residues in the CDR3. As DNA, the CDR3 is TGTGTCAGAAGTCCCCTAGCGGAGATATTGGATACGCAGTATTTT. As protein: CVRSPLAEILDTQYF.

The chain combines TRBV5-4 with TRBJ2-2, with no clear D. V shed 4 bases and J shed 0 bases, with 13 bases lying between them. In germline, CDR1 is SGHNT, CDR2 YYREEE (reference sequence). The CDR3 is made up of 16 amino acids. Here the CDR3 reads CASSPQGGPNTGELFF. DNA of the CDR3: TGTGCCAGCAGCCCCCAAGGCGGCCCGAACACCGGGGAGCTGTTTTTT.

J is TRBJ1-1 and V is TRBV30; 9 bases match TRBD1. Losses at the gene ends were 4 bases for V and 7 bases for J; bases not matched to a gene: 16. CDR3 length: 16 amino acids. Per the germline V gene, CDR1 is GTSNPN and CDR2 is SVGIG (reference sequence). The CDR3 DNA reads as TGTGCCTGGAACCCCTCTCCCTCAACAGGGGGCGGTGAAGCTTTCTTT. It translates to CAWNPSPSTGGGEAFF.

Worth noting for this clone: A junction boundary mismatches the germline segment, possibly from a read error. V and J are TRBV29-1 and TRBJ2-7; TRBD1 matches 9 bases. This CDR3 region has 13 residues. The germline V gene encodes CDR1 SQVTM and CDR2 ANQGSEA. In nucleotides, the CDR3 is TGCAGCGTTCAAGACAGGGGGGACCGCGAGCAGTACTTC. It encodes CSVQDRGDREQYF.

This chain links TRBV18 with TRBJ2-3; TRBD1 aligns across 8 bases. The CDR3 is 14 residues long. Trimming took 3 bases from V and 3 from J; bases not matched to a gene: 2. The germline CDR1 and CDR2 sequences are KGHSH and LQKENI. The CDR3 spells CASSPRTGTDTQYF. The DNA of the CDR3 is TGTGCCAGCTCACCCAGGACAGGGACAGATACGCAGTATTTT.

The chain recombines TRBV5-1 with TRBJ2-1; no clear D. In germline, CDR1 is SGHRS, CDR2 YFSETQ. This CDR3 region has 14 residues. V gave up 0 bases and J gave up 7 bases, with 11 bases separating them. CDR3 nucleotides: TGCGCCAGCAGCTTGGAGACTGCCGGTAATGAGCAGTTCTTC. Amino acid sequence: CASSLETAGNEQFF.

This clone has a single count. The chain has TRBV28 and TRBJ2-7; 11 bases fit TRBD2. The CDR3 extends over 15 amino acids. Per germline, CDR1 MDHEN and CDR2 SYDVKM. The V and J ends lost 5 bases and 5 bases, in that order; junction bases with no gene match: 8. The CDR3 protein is CASSIRLAGRNEQYF. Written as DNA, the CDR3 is TGTGCCAGCAGTATAAGACTAGCGGGAAGAAACGAGCAGTACTTC. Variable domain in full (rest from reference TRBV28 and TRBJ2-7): DVKVTQSSRYLVKRTGEKVFLECVQDMDHENMFWYRQDPGLGLRLIYFSYDVKMKEKGDIPEGYSVSREKKERFSLILESASTNQTSMYLCASSIRLAGRNEQYFGPGTRLTVT.

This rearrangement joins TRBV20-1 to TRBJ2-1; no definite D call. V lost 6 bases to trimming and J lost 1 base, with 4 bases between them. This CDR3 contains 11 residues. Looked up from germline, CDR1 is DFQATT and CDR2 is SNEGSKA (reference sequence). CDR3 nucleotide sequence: TGCAGTGCGCGGTCCTACAATGAGCAGTTCTTC. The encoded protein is CSARSYNEQFF.

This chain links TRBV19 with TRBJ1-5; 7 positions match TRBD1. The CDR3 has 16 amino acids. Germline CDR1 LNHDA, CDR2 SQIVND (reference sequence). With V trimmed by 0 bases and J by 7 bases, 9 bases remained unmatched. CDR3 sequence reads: CASSIDHGRGNQPQHF. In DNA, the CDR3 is TGTGCCAGTAGTATAGATCACGGCAGGGGGAACCAGCCCCAGCATTTT.

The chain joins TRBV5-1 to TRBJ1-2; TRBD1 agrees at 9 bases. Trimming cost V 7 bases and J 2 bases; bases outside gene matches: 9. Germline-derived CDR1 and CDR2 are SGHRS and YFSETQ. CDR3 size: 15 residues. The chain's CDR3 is CASAFETGGNYGYTF. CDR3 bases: TGCGCCAGCGCGTTTGAGACAGGGGGGAACTATGGCTACACCTTC.

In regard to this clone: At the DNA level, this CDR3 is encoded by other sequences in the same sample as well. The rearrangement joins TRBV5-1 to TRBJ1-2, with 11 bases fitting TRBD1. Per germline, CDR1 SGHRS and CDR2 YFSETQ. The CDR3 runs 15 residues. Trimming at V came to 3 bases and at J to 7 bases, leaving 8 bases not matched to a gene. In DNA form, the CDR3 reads TGCGCCAGCAGCTCAAACGGACAGGGGGCGGTTGGCTACACCTTC. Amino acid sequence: CASSSNGQGAVGYTF. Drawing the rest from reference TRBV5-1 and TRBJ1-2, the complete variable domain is KAGVTQTPRYLIKTRGQQVTLSCSPISGHRSVSWYQQTPGQGLQFLFEYFSETQRNKGNFPGRFSGRQFSNSRSEMNVSTLELGDSALYLCASSSNGQGAVGYTFGSGTRLTVV.

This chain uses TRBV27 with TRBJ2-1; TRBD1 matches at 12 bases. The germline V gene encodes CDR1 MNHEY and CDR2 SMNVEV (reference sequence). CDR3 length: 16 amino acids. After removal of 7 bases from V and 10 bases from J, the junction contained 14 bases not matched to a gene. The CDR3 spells CASIPLGQGAVIEQFF. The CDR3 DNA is TGTGCCAGCATTCCTCTGGGACAGGGGGCGGTGATAGAGCAGTTCTTC.

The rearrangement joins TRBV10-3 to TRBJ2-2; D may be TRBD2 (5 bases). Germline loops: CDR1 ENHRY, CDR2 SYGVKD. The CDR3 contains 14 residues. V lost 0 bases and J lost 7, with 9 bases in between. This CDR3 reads CAISESSGIGELFF. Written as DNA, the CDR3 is TGTGCCATCAGTGAGTCAAGCGGTATCGGGGAGCTGTTTTTT.

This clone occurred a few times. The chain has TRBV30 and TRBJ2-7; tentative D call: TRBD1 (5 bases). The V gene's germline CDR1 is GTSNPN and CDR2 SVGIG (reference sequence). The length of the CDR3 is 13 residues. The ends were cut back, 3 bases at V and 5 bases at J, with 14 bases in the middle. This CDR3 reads CAWRRQGVNEQYF. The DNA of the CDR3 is TGTGCCTGGAGACGGCAGGGCGTTAACGAGCAGTACTTC.